Listed below are T cell receptor beta chains from one sample, sequenced in a study of cytomegalovirus exposure and HLA in healthy donors. Clones were read by immunoSEQ multiplex PCR, and TCRdb kept only the in-frame ones, dropping some. The sample lists around 110,000 clones; 55% to 75% were seen once. Sequencing was carried out using PBMCs. These receptors all stem from a woman between 40 and 55 years old in good health and CMV-seropositive. Each CDR3 is given with its conserved first and last residue. The D gene is left open where the match is weak. Some rows mark clone size as missing; the rest say once, few, many or name a class of expanded clone.

clone_size j_call d_call v_call cdr3_aa cdr3_nt
. TRBJ2-1 TRBD2 TRBV30 CAWSYLGGRYNEQFF TGTGCCTGGAGTTACTTGGGCGGGAGGTACAATGAGCAGTTCTTC
. TRBJ2-7 TRBD2 TRBV19 CASSILREGPVYEQYF TGTGCCAGTAGTATACTCCGGGAGGGACCAGTCTACGAGCAGTACTTC
. TRBJ1-4 . TRBV10-3 CAISGPNEKLFF TGTGCCATCAGTGGTCCGAATGAAAAACTGTTTTTT
. TRBJ2-7 TRBD1 TRBV6-5 CASSYSGTGPRYEQYF TGTGCCAGCAGTTACTCTGGGACAGGGCCCCGCTACGAGCAGTACTTC
. TRBJ2-2 TRBD1 TRBV6-1 CASSERVTGVTGELFF TGTGCCAGCAGTGAACGGGTGACAGGGGTCACCGGGGAGCTGTTTTTT
. TRBJ2-7 . TRBV6-5 CASSLAVAESYEQYF TGTGCCAGCAGCCTTGCGGTAGCGGAATCCTACGAGCAGTACTTC
large TRBJ1-1 . TRBV6-5 CASSYRRGTEAFF TGTGCCAGCAGTTACCGTCGGGGCACTGAAGCTTTCTTT
. TRBJ2-1 TRBD2 TRBV10-3 CATATSGREDEQFF TGTGCCACCGCCACTAGCGGGAGAGAAGATGAGCAGTTCTTC
few TRBJ1-5 . TRBV15 CATGGGWNQPQHF TGTGCCACCGGGGGGGGGTGGAATCAGCCCCAGCATTTT
. TRBJ2-7 . TRBV7-8 CASSLDRNYEQYF TGTGCCAGCAGCTTAGACCGGAACTACGAGCAGTACTTC
once TRBJ1-1 . TRBV28 CASSSDMNTEAFF TGTGCCAGCAGCTCCGACATGAACACTGAAGCTTTCTTT
. TRBJ2-7 . TRBV7-2 CASSLGGLRAGKMGGQYF TGTGCCAGCAGCTTAGGGGGCCTACGAGCAGGGAAAATGGGTGGGCAGTACTTC
. TRBJ2-4 . TRBV6-1 CASSGIGGAKNIQYF TGTGCCAGCAGTGGGATAGGGGGAGCCAAAAACATTCAGTACTTC
. TRBJ1-6 . TRBV27 CASSVGWPGLSNSPLHF TGTGCCAGCAGTGTTGGGTGGCCAGGGCTCTCTAATTCACCCCTCCACTTT
. TRBJ2-3 TRBD2 TRBV5-4 CASSLRTRFRTDTQYF TGTGCCAGCAGCCTTCGGACTAGATTCCGCACAGATACGCAGTATTTT
few TRBJ2-1 . TRBV6-5 CASSPGQGNEQFF TGTGCCAGCAGTCCGGGACAAGGCAATGAGCAGTTCTTC
. TRBJ2-2 TRBD2 TRBV6-5 CASSLAGTNTGELFF TGTGCCAGCAGTCTAGCGGGGACTAACACCGGGGAGCTGTTTTTT
. TRBJ2-7 TRBD1 TRBV5-6 CASRLQTGDEQYF TGTGCCAGCAGACTCCAGACAGGGGACGAGCAGTACTTC
. TRBJ2-7 TRBD1 TRBV6-6 CASSPWTGTYEQYF TGTGCCAGCAGTCCTTGGACAGGAACCTACGAGCAGTACTTC
. TRBJ1-4 . TRBV7-2 CASSLGDATNEKLFF TGTGCCAGCAGCCTCGGGGATGCAACTAATGAAAAACTGTTTTTT
. TRBJ1-2 . TRBV29-1 CSVVPHNAGYGYTF TGCAGCGTTGTGCCCCACAACGCGGGGTATGGCTACACCTTC
. TRBJ2-3 TRBD2 TRBV27 CASSSLALAGGISTDTQYF TGTGCCAGCAGTTCCCTAGCCTTAGCGGGAGGGATTAGCACAGATACGCAGTATTTT
. TRBJ2-3 . TRBV29-1 CSVETNKRNTDTQYF TGCAGCGTCGAGACTAACAAGCGCAACACAGATACGCAGTATTTT
once TRBJ2-2 TRBD2 TRBV4-2 CASSHADPLGLAGGSTGELFF TGTGCCAGCAGCCACGCAGATCCCCTGGGACTAGCGGGGGGCTCCACCGGGGAGCTGTTTTTT
. TRBJ1-2 . TRBV7-2 CASSLLDIYGYTF TGTGCCAGCAGCTTACTTGACATCTATGGCTACACCTTC
. TRBJ2-6 . TRBV15 CATSKTGPGANVLTF TGTGCCACCAGCAAAACAGGGCCTGGGGCCAACGTCCTGACTTTC
few TRBJ2-1 TRBD2 TRBV4-1 CASSQVLAGGPVEQFF TGCGCCAGCAGCCAAGTCCTAGCGGGAGGGCCGGTTGAGCAGTTCTTC
. TRBJ2-1 . TRBV10-3 CAISESPGTYNEQFF TGTGCCATCAGTGAGTCTCCAGGTACCTACAATGAGCAGTTCTTC
few TRBJ2-3 TRBD2 TRBV14 CASSQDGLAAPTQYF TGTGCCAGCAGCCAAGATGGGCTAGCGGCACCTACGCAGTATTTT
. TRBJ1-2 . TRBV9 CASSVGFTSTNYGYTF TGTGCCAGCAGCGTAGGTTTTACATCCACGAACTATGGCTACACCTTC
. TRBJ2-1 TRBD1 TRBV30 CAWIGRGRDWKEQFF TGTGCCTGGATAGGCAGGGGGCGCGACTGGAAGGAGCAGTTCTTC
. TRBJ1-1 . TRBV5-1 CASSLDREGTEAFF TGCGCCAGCAGCTTGGACAGGGAGGGCACTGAAGCTTTCTTT
once TRBJ2-3 TRBD2 TRBV5-1 CASSVVAGVGPDTQYF TGCGCCAGCAGCGTCGTAGCGGGAGTGGGGCCAGATACGCAGTATTTT
. TRBJ1-1 . TRBV28 CASMVRNTEAFF TGTGCCAGCATGGTTAGAAACACTGAAGCTTTCTTT
few TRBJ1-2 . TRBV7-2 CASSFKTAYGYTF TGTGCCAGCAGCTTTAAGACAGCCTATGGCTACACCTTC
. TRBJ2-1 TRBD2 TRBV27 CASSFPASGTYPSYNEQFF TGTGCCAGCAGTTTCCCCGCTAGCGGGACTTATCCCTCCTACAATGAGCAGTTCTTC
few TRBJ1-2 . TRBV27 CASSFLGVGGYTF TGTGCCAGCAGTTTCCTAGGGGTTGGTGGCTACACCTTC
few TRBJ1-1 . TRBV6-5 CASSYSGGEAFF TGTGCCAGCAGTTACTCCGGGGGTGAAGCTTTCTTT
. TRBJ1-6 TRBD1 TRBV19 CASSINRGYSPLHF TGTGCCAGTAGTATCAACAGGGGCTATTCACCCCTCCACTTT
few TRBJ1-2 . TRBV29-1 CSVVTVNYGYTF TGCAGCGTTGTGACAGTCAACTATGGCTACACCTTC
. TRBJ2-1 TRBD2 TRBV7-3 CASSMGLAGGNNEQFF TGTGCCAGCAGCATGGGACTAGCGGGAGGAAACAATGAGCAGTTCTTC
. TRBJ2-7 . TRBV10-3 CAISESIETYEQYF TGTGCCATCAGTGAGTCGATTGAGACCTACGAGCAGTACTTC
. TRBJ2-1 . TRBV5-6 CASSPVLSAYNEQFF TGTGCCAGCAGCCCCGTATTGTCGGCCTACAATGAGCAGTTCTTC
. TRBJ1-5 . TRBV15 CATSRDPGLEQPQHF TGTGCCACCAGCAGAGATCCGGGACTGGAGCAGCCCCAGCATTTT
. TRBJ2-7 . TRBV5-1 CASSLDTGFRGNEQYF TGCGCCAGCAGCTTGGACACCGGTTTTAGGGGAAACGAGCAGTACTTC
once TRBJ1-1 . TRBV9 CASSQNTLNTEAFF TGTGCCAGCAGCCAAAACACGCTGAACACTGAAGCTTTCTTT
. TRBJ1-2 . TRBV27 CASSLTADSKVYGYTF TGTGCCAGCAGTTTAACGGCCGACAGTAAGGTCTATGGCTACACCTTC
. TRBJ2-4 TRBD2 TRBV7-2 CASSLSGGTSENIQYF TGTGCCAGCAGCTTATCGGGGGGGACAAGCGAAAACATTCAGTACTTC
. TRBJ2-1 TRBD1 TRBV5-1 CASSSGQGWDNEQFF TGCGCCAGCAGCTCTGGACAGGGCTGGGACAATGAGCAGTTCTTC